Sequencing of this T cell receptor beta chain was carried out in a study of T cell repertoires in cytomegalovirus infection. Study background: From public TCR beta signatures came an indication of both CMV infection and matching HLA type.

This clonotype was recorded a few times. Antigen unknown. TCRdb passed the reads through MiXCR, listing each CDR3 protein once. This repertoire shows about 460,000 distinct CDR3 sequences, approximately 10% found once; its top ten account for roughly 10%. This CDR3 has 15 residues. Unmatched junction bases numbered 9, after V lost 5 bases and J lost 5 bases. CDR1 is SGHTA and CDR2 is FQGTGA in the germline V gene. Study-wide points: People with CMV and the relevant HLA were identified by cumulative public TCR beta family frequency. Clonotypes of TCR beta that were HLA-C-restricted and CMV-specific dominated the ex vivo response.

The chain has TRBV7-3 and TRBJ2-1; 7 nucleotides match TRBD1. The TCR was taken from a human donor in good health (CMV status not recorded). Some clones in this sample may be carry-over from other donors' samples. Sequencing input: PBMCs. As DNA, the CDR3 is TGTGCCAGCAGCCCAACCGACAGGGCAAACAATGAGCAGTTCTTC. Protein sequence: CASSPTDRANNEQFF. Based on the CDR3 plus reference TRBV7-3 and TRBJ2-1, the full variable domain is GAGVSQTPSNKVTEKGKYVELRCDPISGHTALYWYRQSLGQGPEFLIYFQGTGAADDSGLPNDRFFAVRPEGSVSTLKIQRTERGDSAVYLCASSPTDRANNEQFFGPGTRLTVL.